This T cell receptor (beta chain) was captured by sequencing in a study of blood T cells in healthy people across ages. Study-level findings and limits: Long-lived donors had more naive CD4+ cells and higher diversity than aged donors. No one knew whether donors had CMV, which possibly confounded expanded clonotype changes.

As for this clonotype: Its antigen is still unknown.

This CDR3 contains 14 residues. Germline assignment: CDR1 SNHLY and CDR2 FYNNEI. Trimming at V came to 10 bases and at J to 0 bases, leaving 5 bases not matched to a gene. A second PCR of roughly 7 to 11 cycles used a sample-barcoded 5' primer and a J-beta primer mix. TCRdb re-called the 5' RACE reads with MiXCR, one entry per CDR3 protein. The top ten clones hold 10% to 15% of a sample with roughly 800,000 distinct CDR3 sequences, about 36% of them seen once. Each donor was a healthy Caucasian individual from Russia, aged roughly 6 to 90. Samples each had at least 5.5 micrograms of total RNA extracted.

Sequenced sample: blood. The sequence came from a man between 18 and 29 years old in good health. The chain uses TRBV2 and TRBJ2-3, with TRBD1 matching 9 bases. CDR3 coding DNA: TGTGCCACCGGACAGGGGCCCAGCACAGATACGCAGTATTTT. Residues: CATGQGPSTDTQYF.